The rows below give T cell receptor beta chains drawn from one sample of a study of neurological immune-mediated disorders. TCRdb re-derived calls from the 5' RACE reads in MiXCR, one entry per CDR3 protein. The sample holds about 55,000 distinct CDR3 sequences; 4% are singletons and the top ten take 1.5% to 2%. Material: CD4+ T cells from blood. The origin of the receptors is a woman aged 35 to 49 with multiple sclerosis. Each CDR3 is given with its conserved first and last residue. D genes are given only for firm matches. Not all rows give a size; the values are once, few, many and, for expanded clones, a class.

CDR3 protein | CDR3 DNA | clone size | J gene | V gene | D gene
CASSLHGPPSYEQYF | TGCGCCAGCAGCTTGCACGGACCTCCCTCCTACGAGCAGTACTTC | many | TRBJ2-7 | TRBV5-1 | -
CSVREVMTQYF | TGCAGCGTCCGGGAGGTCATGACCCAGTACTTC | many | TRBJ2-5 | TRBV29-1 | TRBD2
CASSFPTGDTGELFF | TGTGCCAGCAGCTTCCCGACGGGGGACACCGGGGAGCTGTTTTTT | many | TRBJ2-2 | TRBV13 | -
CASNRDRGENEQFF | TGTGCCAGCAACCGGGACAGGGGAGAGAATGAGCAGTTCTTC | many | TRBJ2-1 | TRBV9 | TRBD1
CASSPRRTGGIGDGYTF | TGTGCCAGCTCACCAAGGAGGACAGGGGGCATAGGAGATGGCTACACCTTC | many | TRBJ1-2 | TRBV18 | TRBD1
CASSSGTGSGAFF | TGTGCCAGCAGTTCCGGGACAGGGTCGGGTGCTTTCTTT | many | TRBJ1-1 | TRBV12-3/TRBV12-4 | TRBD1
CATGGGGETQYF | TGTGCCACCGGCGGGGGCGGAGAGACCCAGTACTTC | many | TRBJ2-5 | TRBV24-1 | -
CASRPVSRDGAKNIQYF | TGTGCCAGCAGACCGGTCAGCCGAGATGGGGCCAAAAACATTCAGTACTTC | many | TRBJ2-4 | TRBV11-2 | -
CASSPTPTRLNEQFF | TGCGCCAGCAGCCCCACACCGACACGTTTAAATGAGCAGTTCTTC | many | TRBJ2-1 | TRBV5-1 | -
CASSGGRAGANVLTF | TGTGCCAGCTCGGGGGGACGAGCTGGGGCCAACGTCCTGACTTTC | many | TRBJ2-6 | TRBV18 | -
CASSFGRMNTEAFF | TGTGCCAGCAGCTTTGGACGGATGAACACTGAAGCTTTCTTT | many | TRBJ1-1 | TRBV2 | -
CSAQATGTRGVGQPQHF | TGCAGTGCTCAAGCCACCGGGACAAGGGGCGTTGGGCAGCCCCAGCATTTT | many | TRBJ1-5 | TRBV20-1 | -
CASSPGHYSGNTIYF | TGCGCCAGCAGCCCGGGACACTACTCTGGAAACACCATATATTTT | many | TRBJ1-3 | TRBV5-1 | -
CSAPRGGVPTDTQYF | TGCAGTGCCCCTCGCGGGGGCGTCCCCACAGATACGCAGTATTTT | many | TRBJ2-3 | TRBV20-1 | -
CASSQVGGLAYEQYF | TGCGCCAGCAGCCAAGTTGGGGGGCTAGCCTACGAGCAGTACTTC | many | TRBJ2-7 | TRBV4-1 | -
CASGSGVTDTQYF | TGTGCCAGCGGCTCCGGGGTAACAGATACGCAGTATTTT | many | TRBJ2-3 | TRBV7-9 | -
CASSPRGNYGYTF | TGCGCCAGCAGCCCTCGGGGCAACTATGGCTACACCTTC | many | TRBJ1-2 | TRBV5-1 | -
CASSLDGQGFLGELFF | TGCGCCAGCAGCTTGGATGGTCAGGGTTTTCTCGGGGAGCTGTTTTTT | many | TRBJ2-2 | TRBV5-1 | -
CAIQGGTRFGGANVLTF | TGTGCCATCCAAGGGGGGACCCGATTTGGTGGGGCCAACGTCCTGACTTTC | many | TRBJ2-6 | TRBV2 | -
CASSLGTDYGYTF | TGTGCCAGCAGTTTAGGGACAGACTATGGCTACACCTTC | many | TRBJ1-2 | TRBV7-9 | TRBD1
CASSVGDLNTEAFF | TGTGCCAGCAGCGTAGGGGACCTGAACACTGAAGCTTTCTTT | many | TRBJ1-1 | TRBV9 | -
CASSDGLSGGTQYF | TGTGCCAGCAGCGACGGCCTATCCGGCGGGACCCAGTACTTC | many | TRBJ2-5 | TRBV9 | -
CATSRDFRGTGVESPLHF | TGTGCCACCAGCAGAGATTTCCGTGGGACAGGGGTGGAGTCACCCCTCCACTTT | many | TRBJ1-6 | TRBV15 | TRBD1
CAISVRAVNYNSPLHF | TGTGCCATCAGTGTCCGGGCCGTTAACTATAATTCACCCCTCCACTTT | many | TRBJ1-6 | TRBV10-3 | -
CASTLLGFTGELFF | TGCGCCAGCACCCTCCTGGGATTTACCGGGGAGCTGTTTTTT | many | TRBJ2-2 | TRBV5-1 | -
CAALPRDRVGGTQYF | TGTGCCGCTCTCCCCCGGGACAGGGTCGGTGGTACGCAGTATTTT | many | TRBJ2-3 | TRBV6-1 | TRBD1
CASSERSHASGANVLTF | TGTGCCAGCAGTGAGCGGTCCCACGCCTCTGGGGCCAACGTCCTGACTTTC | many | TRBJ2-6 | TRBV6-1 | -
CSAREASPNEQFF | TGCAGTGCTAGAGAGGCTAGCCCCAATGAGCAGTTCTTC | many | TRBJ2-1 | TRBV20-1 | -
CASSLRDRVLNTGELFF | TGCGCCAGCAGCTTACGGGACAGGGTCCTGAACACCGGGGAGCTGTTTTTT | many | TRBJ2-2 | TRBV5-1 | TRBD1
CASSLVLNYGYTF | TGTGCCAGCAGCTTGGTGCTTAACTATGGCTACACCTTC | many | TRBJ1-2 | TRBV5-5 | -
CASSGRNLGTLHF | TGTGCCAGCAGTGGACGGAACTTAGGAACCCTCCACTTT | many | TRBJ1-6 | TRBV2 | -
CATSVGPANEQFF | TGTGCCACCAGCGTGGGGCCGGCAAATGAGCAGTTCTTC | - | TRBJ2-1 | TRBV9 | -
CSARSSSGGAPTDTQYF | TGCAGTGCTAGGTCCTCTAGCGGGGGGGCCCCTACAGATACGCAGTATTTT | many | TRBJ2-3 | TRBV20-1 | TRBD2